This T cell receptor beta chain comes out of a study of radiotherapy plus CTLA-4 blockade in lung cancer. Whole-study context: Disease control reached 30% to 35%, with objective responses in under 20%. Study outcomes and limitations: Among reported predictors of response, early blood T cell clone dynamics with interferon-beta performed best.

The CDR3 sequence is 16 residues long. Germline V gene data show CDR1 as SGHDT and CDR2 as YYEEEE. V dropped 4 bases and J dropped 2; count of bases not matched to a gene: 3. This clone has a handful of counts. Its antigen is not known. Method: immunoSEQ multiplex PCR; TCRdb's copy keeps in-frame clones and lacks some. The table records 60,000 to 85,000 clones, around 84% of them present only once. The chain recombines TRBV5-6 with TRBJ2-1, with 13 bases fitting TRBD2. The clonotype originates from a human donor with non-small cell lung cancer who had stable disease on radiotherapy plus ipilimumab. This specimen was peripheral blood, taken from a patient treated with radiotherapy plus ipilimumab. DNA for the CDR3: TGTGCCAGCAGCCTTACTAGCGGGGGGGCCTACAATGAGCAGTTCTTC. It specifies CASSLTSGGAYNEQFF.